The clone carrying this TCR beta chain was detected only a few times. Its antigen is as yet unknown. The data are from a study of cytomegalovirus exposure and HLA in healthy donors. Overall study findings and caveats: A later analysis found that most CMV-associated TCR beta chains appeared HLA-restricted. DRB1 had the most TCR associations and HLA-C the fewest, a later analysis found, with rates varying by HLA locus. 87-base-pair reads could not separate some V segments, including TRBV6-2 and TRBV6-3.

This CDR3 is built from 12 residues. V was cut by 6 bases and J by 1 base, with 6 bases left in between. Per germline, CDR1 MNHNY and CDR2 SVGAGI (reference sequence). The PCR had 60 Vbeta and 13 Jbeta primers. Using immunoSEQ multiplex PCR, the repertoire was profiled, and TCRdb retains in-frame clones only, with some absent. The table includes roughly 100,000 clones, around 76% detected once. The clonotype originates from a woman aged 18-29 years in good health and CMV-seropositive. The material sequenced was PBMCs. The chain links TRBV6-6 to TRBJ1-1; D unresolved. The CDR3 DNA sequence: TGTGCCAGCAGCGGGTGGAACACTGAAGCTTTCTTT. Its translation: CASSGWNTEAFF.